Each of the 32 T cell receptor beta chains below was sequenced from the same sample in a study of blood T cell repertoires in COVID-19 (TCRdb year 2020). The library relied on the immunoSEQ multiplex PCR assay. Not all clones reach the TCRdb copy of this immuneACCESS table, which keeps in-frame sequences only. Checked studies attribute under half of the gap to unresolved V genes and leave the rest unexplained. The sample contains 120,000 to 150,000 clones, about 88% of them found a single time. The ten largest clones represent over 2% of the sample. The specimen sequenced was peripheral blood. These receptors were taken from a human donor in a cohort sampled during active COVID-19.

This chain uses TRBV6-5 with TRBJ1-2; 9 bases align to TRBD1. Germline lookup yields CDR1 MNHEY and CDR2 SVGAGI. The CDR3 consists of 15 residues. Losses at the gene ends were 7 bases for V and 4 bases for J; bases not matched to a gene: 10. The CDR3 DNA is TGTGCCAGCAAAAGAACACAGGGGGCACGCTATGGCTACACCTTC. Translating gives CASKRTQGARYGYTF.

This clone came up once. The final CDR3 position lacks the conserved phenylalanine or tryptophan, pointing to a likely read error. No DNA is shown, since the ends of the CDR3 on it are uncertain; the CDR3 is the one TCRdb lists. The V call is TRBV28, the J call TRBJ2-7; the table assigns TRBD2, which was not confirmed against the DNA. The V gene's germline CDR1 is MDHEN and CDR2 SYDVKM. 14 amino acids form the CDR3, both terminal residues included. The CDR3 here is CASSPGPASARGEI.

This clone was picked up one time. The gene calls are TRBV7-9 and TRBJ2-7; perhaps D is TRBD1 or TRBD2 (7 bases each). CDR1 and CDR2 from the germline V gene are SEHNR and FQNEAQ (reference sequence). Trimming stripped 5 bases from V and 4 bases from J, with 21 bases between. The CDR3 contains 16 residues. The CDR3 DNA follows: TGTGCCAGCAGCCTAGACAGGGAACTAGCGCGTTACGAGCAGTACTTC. The encoded protein is CASSLDRELARYEQYF.

This CDR3 reads CASRRLALGTQYF. The DNA for the CDR3 is TGTGCCAGCAGACGACTAGCCCTCGGGACCCAGTACTTC. V and J are TRBV28 and TRBJ2-5, with 7 bases aligning to TRBD2. The CDR3 is made up of 13 amino acids. Germline values: CDR1 MDHEN, CDR2 SYDVKM. With V trimmed by 6 bases and J by 7 bases, 8 bases remained unmatched.

The count of this clone is one. The chain uses TRBV10-2 and TRBJ2-7, with TRBD1 matching 11 bases. In germline, CDR1 is WSHSY, CDR2 SAAADI. This CDR3 comprises 17 residues. Trimming took 4 bases from V and 7 from J; bases not matched to a gene: 15. This chain's CDR3 is CASSGRGGQGGVGEQYF. The CDR3, as DNA: TGCGCCAGCAGTGGACGCGGGGGACAGGGGGGCGTAGGGGAGCAGTACTTC.

The rearrangement links TRBV19 to TRBJ1-1; possible D gene TRBD1, 5 bases. The CDR3 contains 14 residues. The germline gives CDR1 LNHDA, CDR2 SQIVND (reference sequence). Trimming removed 5 bases at V and 6 bases at J, with 16 bases between. The CDR3 sequence is CASSRGQRGAEAFF. Here the CDR3 DNA reads TGTGCCAGTAGTCGAGGACAAAGGGGCGCTGAAGCTTTCTTT.

J is TRBJ1-2 and V is TRBV3-1 (or the pseudogene TRBV3-2); D gene uncertain. Germline V gene lookup returns CDR1 LGHDT and CDR2 YNNKEL (reference sequence). The CDR3 loop spans 14 amino acids. V dropped 7 bases and J dropped 0 bases, with 12 bases sitting between them. In DNA, the CDR3 is TGTGCCAGCACCCCGGGAGCTTCTAACTATGGCTACACCTTC. Translation: CASTPGASNYGYTF.

The count of this clone is one. J is TRBJ2-7 and V is TRBV7-2; possibly TRBD1 for D (5 bases). The V gene lost 3 bases and the J gene lost 2 bases, with 11 bases spanning the gap. CDR3 length equals 14 residues. The V gene's germline CDR1 is SGHTA and CDR2 FQGNSA. The CDR3: CASSFVNRPYEQYF. CDR3 nucleotide sequence: TGTGCCAGCAGCTTTGTAAACAGGCCCTACGAGCAGTACTTC.

The V call is TRBV19, the J call TRBJ1-1; D is uncertain. The CDR3 has 14 amino acids. In germline, CDR1 is LNHDA, CDR2 SQIVND (reference sequence). V was shortened by 6 bases and J by 0 bases, with 11 bases between the two germline ends. As DNA, the CDR3 is TGTGCCAGTAGCAGATTCCAGGTGAACACTGAAGCTTTCTTT. This encodes CASSRFQVNTEAFF.

The rearrangement joins TRBV9 to TRBJ1-1, with TRBD1 identical over 8 bases. With 4 bases clipped from V and 0 bases from J, the junction kept 8 bases outside the gene matches. Germline V gene data show CDR1 as SGDLS and CDR2 as YYNGEE. This CDR3 has 16 amino acids. The CDR3 sequence is CASSRQGHKLNTEAFF. Here the CDR3 DNA reads TGTGCCAGCAGCAGACAGGGGCACAAGCTGAACACTGAAGCTTTCTTT.

The V gene is TRBV15, the J gene TRBJ1-1; 7 bases fit TRBD1. This CDR3 contains 14 residues. V was pared by 2 bases and J by 6 bases, with 6 bases of the junction left unmatched. The V gene's germline CDR1 is LNHNV and CDR2 YYDKDF (reference sequence). CDR3 DNA: TGTGCCACCAGCAGACCTACAGGGGAGGCTGAAGCTTTCTTT. It yields the protein CATSRPTGEAEAFF.

The chain joins TRBV11-3 to TRBJ2-5; D is perhaps TRBD2 (5 bases). Germline CDR1 SGHNT, CDR2 YENEEA. The CDR3 length is 15 residues. The ends were cut back, 0 bases at V and 2 bases at J, with 10 bases in the middle. CDR3 bases: TGTGCCAGCAGCTTAGATTCGAGGGAGCAAGAGACCCAGTACTTC. It yields the protein CASSLDSREQETQYF.

The chain joins TRBV28 to TRBJ1-1; possible D gene TRBD1, 6 bases. V lost 7 bases and J lost 3, with 18 bases in between. This CDR3 spans 15 amino acids. The germline V gene has CDR1 MDHEN and CDR2 SYDVKM. The CDR3 region is CASTLPGAGDTEAFF. The CDR3 coding sequence is TGTGCCAGCACCCTCCCAGGGGCCGGGGACACTGAAGCTTTCTTT.

This clone was counted once. This chain joins TRBV24-1 and TRBJ2-3; D is perhaps TRBD1 (7 bases). The V gene lost 5 bases and the J gene lost 5 bases, with 25 bases spanning the gap. CDR1 is KGHDR, CDR2 SFDVKD, per germline. This CDR3 contains 18 residues. The CDR3 DNA reads TGTGCCACCAGTGCCTTAGGGGGTCCAGGGGGGAGCGGAGATACGCAGTATTTT. It yields the protein CATSALGGPGGSGDTQYF.

This chain uses TRBV7-2 with TRBJ2-7, with no clear D. Trimming cost V 1 base and J 9 bases, with 13 bases left between them. Germline lookup yields CDR1 SGHTA and CDR2 FQGNSA. This CDR3 spans 13 amino acids. The DNA for the CDR3 is TGTGCCAGCAGCTTAGATGCCGGCGGAAGGCAGTACTTC. Protein: CASSLDAGGRQYF.

The genes are TRBV5-5 and TRBJ2-1, with 7 positions matching TRBD1. The V segment lost 5 bases and the J segment 7 bases; nucleotides outside the gene matches: 12. CDR1 is SGHKS, CDR2 YYEKEE, per germline (reference sequence). The CDR3 has 15 residues. CDR3 protein: CASSIVRQGRNEQFF. In DNA, the CDR3 is TGTGCCAGCAGTATAGTTCGACAGGGTCGGAATGAGCAGTTCTTC.

The chain carries TRBV5-4 and TRBJ1-1; no clear D. V was clipped by 1 base and J by 1 base, with 2 bases between them. This CDR3 has 12 residues. Germline V gives CDR1 SGHNT, CDR2 YYREEE (reference sequence). CDR3 coding DNA: TGTGCCAGCAGCTTGCAGAACACTGAAGCTTTCTTT. Its translation: CASSLQNTEAFF.

CDR3 nucleotide sequence: TGCGCCAGCAGCCAAGATACGTCTCCCGGGACCGGGGAGCTGTTTTTT. Translating gives CASSQDTSPGTGELFF. The V and J genes are TRBV4-1 and TRBJ2-2; D not resolved. The germline V gene has CDR1 MGHRA and CDR2 YSYEKL. V shed 0 bases and J shed 5 bases, with 13 bases lying between them. The CDR3 has 16 residues.

The rearrangement links TRBV6-4 to TRBJ1-2, with D possibly TRBD1 on 6 matching bases. Germline CDR1 MRHNA, CDR2 SNTAGT. The CDR3 totals 12 residues. The germline V and J ends were trimmed by 3 bases and 8 bases, with 10 bases remaining between them. This chain's CDR3 is CASSEGGTGYTF. For the CDR3, the DNA is TGTGCCAGCAGTGAAGGGGGAACGGGCTACACCTTC.

This clone showed up just once. CDR3 loop: CASSQATQGPNTEAFF. In DNA, the CDR3 is TGCGCCAGCAGCCAAGCCACACAGGGGCCGAACACTGAAGCTTTCTTT. The J gene is TRBJ1-1, the V gene TRBV4-1; 7 bases map to TRBD1. The junction had 6 bases not matched to a gene; V was cut back by 1 base and J by 1 base. Germline CDR1 and CDR2: MGHRA and YSYEKL. This CDR3 is 16 amino acids long.

The chain uses TRBV29-1 and TRBJ2-7; a possible D gene is TRBD1 (6 bases). The V end was cut by 7 bases, the J end by 3 bases, with 13 bases between. From germline, CDR1 is SQVTM and CDR2 ANQGSEA. The CDR3 contains 12 residues. The CDR3 here is CSGPGECYEQYF. CDR3 nucleotides: TGCAGCGGGCCAGGGGAGTGCTACGAGCAGTACTTC.

The gene calls are TRBV5-4 and TRBJ2-2; D possibly corresponds to TRBD2 (6 bases). The V end lost 5 bases, the J end lost 7 bases, and 12 bases lay between the germline ends. Germline CDR1 and CDR2: SGHNT and YYREEE (reference sequence). The CDR3 has 13 residues. CDR3 coding DNA: TGTGCCAGCAGAGGAGGGATAGGCGGGGAGCTGTTTTTT. Translating it yields CASRGGIGGELFF.

This chain uses TRBV30 with TRBJ1-2; D is perhaps TRBD1 (6 bases). The CDR3 loop spans 12 amino acids. V was trimmed by 2 bases and J by 5 bases, leaving 9 bases between them. CDR1 and CDR2 (germline): GTSNPN, SVGIG (reference sequence). The CDR3 protein is CAWSTTGYGYTF. As DNA, the CDR3 is TGTGCCTGGAGTACAACAGGGTATGGCTACACCTTC.

DNA of the CDR3: TGCGCCAGCAGCTTGGGGGTGGACTATGTCCCGGAGACCCAGTACTTC. Residues: CASSLGVDYVPETQYF. The chain is built from TRBV5-1 and TRBJ2-5; weak D call: TRBD2 (6 bases). Germline values: CDR1 SGHRS, CDR2 YFSETQ. The CDR3 consists of 16 residues. Trimming shortened V by 0 bases and J by 5 bases, and 17 bases separated the two germline ends.

The chain recombines TRBV5-4 with TRBJ1-1, with D perhaps matching TRBD1 (6 bases). This CDR3 is 14 amino acids long. The V end lost 4 bases, the J end lost 1 base, and 11 bases lay between the germline ends. Germline CDR1 SGHNT, CDR2 YYREEE (reference sequence). The CDR3 nucleotides are TGTGCCAGCAGCATGGGACACCGGAACACTGAAGCTTTCTTT. It specifies CASSMGHRNTEAFF.

The chain has TRBV5-1 and TRBJ2-3, with D maybe TRBD2 (6 bases). Germline CDR1 SGHRS, CDR2 YFSETQ. CDR3 length: 15 amino acids. V lost 2 bases and J lost 0, with 10 bases in between. The CDR3 region has the DNA TGCGCCAGCAGCTTAGGAGGGCCTAGCACAGATACGCAGTATTTT. Translation: CASSLGGPSTDTQYF. The full variable domain, in which reference TRBV5-1 and TRBJ2-3 provide the parts outside the CDR3, is KAGVTQTPRYLIKTRGQQVTLSCSPISGHRSVSWYQQTPGQGLQFLFEYFSETQRNKGNFPGRFSGRQFSNSRSEMNVSTLELGDSALYLCASSLGGPSTDTQYFGPGTRLTVL.

The chain links TRBV7-9 to TRBJ2-1; 14 nucleotides line up with TRBD2. V lost 5 bases and J lost 10; bases outside the gene matches: 7. The CDR3 covers 15 residues. Germline V CDR1 and CDR2: SEHNR, FQNEAQ (reference sequence). The CDR3 sequence: CASSAGLAGEEEQFF. Here the CDR3 DNA reads TGTGCCAGCAGCGCGGGACTAGCGGGAGAAGAAGAGCAGTTCTTC.

V usage is TRBV6-1 and J usage is TRBJ1-2; TRBD1 agrees at 8 bases. The CDR3 totals 17 residues. CDR1 MNHNS and CDR2 SASEGT come from the germline V gene. The junction had 10 bases not matched to a gene; V was cut back by 1 base and J by 3 bases. As DNA, the CDR3 is TGTGCCAGCAGTGAAGAATTCTGGACAGGGATGGACTATGGCTACACCTTC. Its translation is CASSEEFWTGMDYGYTF.

The chain is built from TRBV6-5 and TRBJ1-1; D is perhaps TRBD1 (5 bases). From germline, CDR1 is MNHEY and CDR2 SVGAGI. Trimming removed 6 bases from V and 5 bases from J, with 19 bases in between. The CDR3 length is 15 residues. The CDR3, as DNA: TGTGCCAGCAGCCAGGGCGGCACGGGGGGGACTGAAGCTTTCTTT. Translated, it gives CASSQGGTGGTEAFF.

The chain carries TRBV11-1 and TRBJ2-1; 9 bases align to TRBD1. V dropped 4 bases and J dropped 8; count of bases not matched to a gene: 6. CDR1 and CDR2 from the germline V gene are SGHAT and FQDESV (reference sequence). The CDR3 runs 14 residues. The CDR3 sequence: CASSWGTGSDEQFF. CDR3 coding DNA: TGTGCCAGCAGCTGGGGGACAGGGAGCGATGAGCAGTTCTTC.

V usage is TRBV5-1 and J usage is TRBJ1-1; 9 bases are a match to TRBD1. Per germline, CDR1 SGHRS and CDR2 YFSETQ. CDR3 length equals 15 residues. V trimming: 3 bases; J trimming: 8 bases; junction bases outside the gene matches: 11. The CDR3 loop reads CASSSTYRGRREAFF. For the CDR3, the DNA is TGCGCCAGCAGCTCTACTTACAGGGGGCGAAGGGAAGCTTTCTTT.

This rearrangement joins TRBV19 to TRBJ1-4, with TRBD1 matching 10 bases. V lost 6 bases and J lost 7; bases outside the gene matches: 5. The CDR3 runs to 14 residues. CDR1 and CDR2 (germline): LNHDA, SQIVND (reference sequence). The CDR3 region is CASSDRGRPEKLFF. The CDR3 DNA sequence: TGTGCCAGTAGCGACAGGGGGCGCCCTGAAAAACTGTTTTTT.